This TCR beta chain appears in the sequencing data of a study of monozygotic twins with inflammatory bowel disease. Each CDR3 protein gets one entry in TCRdb, which reprocessed the 5' RACE reads and gives no DNA. The repertoire table contains 170,000 or so distinct CDR3 sequences. Germline-derived CDR1 and CDR2 are MNHEY and SMNVEV (reference sequence). The CDR3 is made up of 12 amino acids. The origin of this receptor is a human donor with ulcerative colitis or Crohn's disease, or a healthy co-twin of an affected twin (not recorded which). This chain links TRBV27 with TRBJ2-7. The sequenced material came from blood. The CDR3 is CASSPTGFGQYF.